This T cell receptor (beta chain) was obtained from a study of early T cells in non-severe SARS-CoV-2 infection. TCRdb passed the 5' RACE reads through MiXCR, listing each CDR3 protein once. The table records some 48,000 distinct CDR3 sequences, 3.5% to 4.5% of them present only once. This CDR3 has 13 amino acids. Germline V gives CDR1 MNHEY, CDR2 SVGAGI. Trimming shortened V by 2 bases and J by 2 bases, and 7 bases separated the two germline ends. The sequenced sample was whole blood. The receptor was derived from an adult who was a healthcare worker with PCR-confirmed SARS-CoV-2 infection or an uninfected control (not recorded which). The chain links TRBV6-5 to TRBJ2-7; possible D gene TRBD1, 5 bases. In DNA form, the CDR3 reads TGTGCCAGCAGTTACCAGGGCGCCTACGAGCAGTACTTC. This sequence encodes CASSYQGAYEQYF.